The clone carrying this T cell receptor (beta chain) was recorded many times. Its antigen is unknown. Both TRBC1 and TRBC2 were covered by a beta constant-region primer of two equimolar oligonucleotides. Nested alpha and beta constant-region primers with the SP2 primer drove four PCR rounds on ligated cDNA. TCRdb fed the UMI-ligation and nested PCR reads into MiXCR, producing one record per CDR3 protein. The sample has 150,000 or so distinct CDR3 sequences; 22% are singletons. The CDR3 has 14 amino acids. Between the trimmed V and J ends, which lost 8 bases and 4 bases, there was a span of 17 bases. Looked up from germline, CDR1 is KGHSH and CDR2 is LQKENI. The sample belongs to a study of naive and memory T cell subsets. Findings and caveats of the study: Expression changes during T cell differentiation may affect RNA-based TCR counts. Naive repertoires, especially CD8, held a few larger clonotypes, possibly memory cells re-expressing CD45RA.

The TCR originated in a human donor in good health. The V gene is TRBV18, the J gene TRBJ1-1, with D possibly being TRBD1 (5 bases). What was sequenced was naive CD4+ T cells from blood. The CDR3 reads CASTVGAGSTEAFF. CDR3 in DNA: TGTGCCAGCACGGTTGGGGCAGGGAGCACTGAAGCTTTCTTT. Variable domain in full (rest from reference TRBV18 and TRBJ1-1): NAGVMQNPRHLVRRRGQEARLRCSPMKGHSHVYWYRQLPEEGLKFMVYLQKENIIDESGMPKERFSAEFPKEGPSILRIQQVVRGDSAAYFCASTVGAGSTEAFFGQGTRLTVV.